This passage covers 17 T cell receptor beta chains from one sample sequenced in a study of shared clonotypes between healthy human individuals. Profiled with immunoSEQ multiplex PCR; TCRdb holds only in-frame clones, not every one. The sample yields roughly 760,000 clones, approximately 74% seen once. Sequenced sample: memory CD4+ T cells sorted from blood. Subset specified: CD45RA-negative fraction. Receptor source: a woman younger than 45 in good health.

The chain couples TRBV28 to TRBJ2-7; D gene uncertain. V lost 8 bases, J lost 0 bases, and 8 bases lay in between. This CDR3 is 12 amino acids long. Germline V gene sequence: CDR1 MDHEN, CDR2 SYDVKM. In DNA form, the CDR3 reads TGTGCCAGCGAGACTGACTCCTACGAGCAGTACTTC. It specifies CASETDSYEQYF.

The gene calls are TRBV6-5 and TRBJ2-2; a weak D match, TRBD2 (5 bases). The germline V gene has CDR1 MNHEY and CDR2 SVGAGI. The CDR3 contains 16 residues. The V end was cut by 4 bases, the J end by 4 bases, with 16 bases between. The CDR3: CASSFQGRGITGELFF. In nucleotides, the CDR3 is TGTGCCAGCAGTTTTCAAGGCCGGGGAATCACCGGGGAGCTGTTTTTT.

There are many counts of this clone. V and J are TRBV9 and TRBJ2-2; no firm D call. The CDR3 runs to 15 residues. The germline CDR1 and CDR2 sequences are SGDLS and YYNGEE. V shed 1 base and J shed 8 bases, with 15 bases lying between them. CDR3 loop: CASSVTSLSRGELFF. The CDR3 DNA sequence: TGTGCCAGCAGCGTAACCTCCCTTTCCAGAGGGGAGCTGTTTTTT. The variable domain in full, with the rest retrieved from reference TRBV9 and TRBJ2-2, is DSGVTQTPKHLITATGQRVTLRCSPRSGDLSVYWYQQSLDQGLQFLIQYYNGEERAKGNILERFSAQQFPDLHSELNLSSLELGDSALYFCASSVTSLSRGELFFGEGSRLTVL.

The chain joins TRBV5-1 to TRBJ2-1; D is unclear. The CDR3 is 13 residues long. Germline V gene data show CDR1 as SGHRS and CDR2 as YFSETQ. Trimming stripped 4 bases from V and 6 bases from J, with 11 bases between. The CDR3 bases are TGCGCCAGCAGCGCGGACGGTGCCAATGAGCAGTTCTTC. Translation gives CASSADGANEQFF. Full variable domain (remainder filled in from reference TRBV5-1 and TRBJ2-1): KAGVTQTPRYLIKTRGQQVTLSCSPISGHRSVSWYQQTPGQGLQFLFEYFSETQRNKGNFPGRFSGRQFSNSRSEMNVSTLELGDSALYLCASSADGANEQFFGPGTRLTVL.

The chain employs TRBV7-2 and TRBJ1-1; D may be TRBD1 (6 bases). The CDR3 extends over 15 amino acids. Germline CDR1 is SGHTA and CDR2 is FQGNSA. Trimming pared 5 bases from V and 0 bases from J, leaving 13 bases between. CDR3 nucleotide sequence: TGTGCCAGCAGCCCACGGTACAGGGTGAACACTGAAGCTTTCTTT. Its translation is CASSPRYRVNTEAFF.

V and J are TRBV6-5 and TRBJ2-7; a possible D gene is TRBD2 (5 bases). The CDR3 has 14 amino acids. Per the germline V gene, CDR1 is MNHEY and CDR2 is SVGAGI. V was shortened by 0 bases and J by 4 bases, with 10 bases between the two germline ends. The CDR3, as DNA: TGTGCCAGCAGTTACTCAGGACGGGGATACGAGCAGTACTTC. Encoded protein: CASSYSGRGYEQYF.

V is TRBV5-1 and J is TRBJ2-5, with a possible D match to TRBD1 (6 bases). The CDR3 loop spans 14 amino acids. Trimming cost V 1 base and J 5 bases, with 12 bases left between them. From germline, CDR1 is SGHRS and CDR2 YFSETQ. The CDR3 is CASSLIRGRETQYF. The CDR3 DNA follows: TGCGCCAGCAGCTTGATCAGGGGCAGGGAGACCCAGTACTTC.

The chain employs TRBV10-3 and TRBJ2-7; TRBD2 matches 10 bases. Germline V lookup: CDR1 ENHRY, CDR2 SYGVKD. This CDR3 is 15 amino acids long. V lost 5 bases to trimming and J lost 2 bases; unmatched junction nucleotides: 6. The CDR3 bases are TGTGCCATCAGTATAGCGGGAGGCCCCACCTACGAGCAGTACTTC. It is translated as CAISIAGGPTYEQYF.

The CDR3 spells CASGSTPYEQYF. DNA for the CDR3: TGTGCCAGCGGATCGACGCCCTACGAGCAGTACTTC. V and J are TRBV18 and TRBJ2-7, with D unresolved. This CDR3 spans 12 amino acids. CDR1 and CDR2 (germline): KGHSH, LQKENI. The V end lost 8 bases, the J end lost 2 bases, and 10 bases lay between the germline ends.

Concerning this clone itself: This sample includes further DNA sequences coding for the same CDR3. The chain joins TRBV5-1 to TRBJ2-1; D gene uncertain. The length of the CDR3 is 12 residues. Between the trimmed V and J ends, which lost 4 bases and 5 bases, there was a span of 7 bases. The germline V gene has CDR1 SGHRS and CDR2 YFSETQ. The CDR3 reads CASSLSNNEQFF. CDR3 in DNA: TGCGCCAGCAGCCTCTCTAACAATGAGCAGTTCTTC.

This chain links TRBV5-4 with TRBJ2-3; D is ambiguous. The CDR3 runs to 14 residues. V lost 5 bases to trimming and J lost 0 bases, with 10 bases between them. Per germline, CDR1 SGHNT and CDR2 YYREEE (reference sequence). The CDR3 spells CASRSYGSTDTQYF. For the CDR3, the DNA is TGTGCCAGCAGATCCTACGGTAGCACAGATACGCAGTATTTT.

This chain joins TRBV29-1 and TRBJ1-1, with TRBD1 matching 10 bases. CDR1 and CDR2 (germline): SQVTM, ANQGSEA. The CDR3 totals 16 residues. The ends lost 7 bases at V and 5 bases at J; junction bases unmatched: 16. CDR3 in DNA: TGCAGCGCTACTGACAGGGGGCGGCACGGGGGGACTGAAGCTTTCTTT. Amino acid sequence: CSATDRGRHGGTEAFF.

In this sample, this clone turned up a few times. CDR3 nucleotides: TGTGCCAGCTCACCCAGGGCAGTCCAAGAGACCCAGTACTTC. It codes for CASSPRAVQETQYF. This rearrangement joins TRBV18 to TRBJ2-5, with D maybe TRBD1 (5 bases). The CDR3 is 14 amino acids. Trimming took off 3 bases at V and 1 base at J, with 9 bases between the two ends. Per germline, CDR1 KGHSH and CDR2 LQKENI.

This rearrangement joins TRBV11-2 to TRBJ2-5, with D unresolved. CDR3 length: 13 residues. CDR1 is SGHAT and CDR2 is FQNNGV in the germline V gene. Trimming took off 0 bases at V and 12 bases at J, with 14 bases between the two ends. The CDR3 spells CASSLDVVAPEYF. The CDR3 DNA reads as TGTGCCAGCAGCTTAGATGTTGTGGCACCCGAGTACTTC. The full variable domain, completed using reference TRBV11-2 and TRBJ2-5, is EAGVAQSPRYKIIEKRQSVAFWCNPISGHATLYWYQQILGQGPKLLIQFQNNGVVDDSQLPKDRFSAERLKGVDSTLKIQPAKLEDSAVYLCASSLDVVAPEYFGPGTRLLVL.

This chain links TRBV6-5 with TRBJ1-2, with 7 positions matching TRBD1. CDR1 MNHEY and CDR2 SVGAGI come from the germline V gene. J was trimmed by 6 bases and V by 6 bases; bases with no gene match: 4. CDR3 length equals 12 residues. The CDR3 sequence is CASRRTGNGYTF. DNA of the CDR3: TGTGCCAGCAGAAGGACAGGAAATGGCTACACCTTC.

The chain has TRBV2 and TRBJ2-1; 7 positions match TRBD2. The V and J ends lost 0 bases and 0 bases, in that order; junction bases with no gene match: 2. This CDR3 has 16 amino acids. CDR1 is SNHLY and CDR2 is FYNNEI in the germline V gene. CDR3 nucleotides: TGTGCCAGCAGTGAAGCGGGAGGGCTCTCCTACAATGAGCAGTTCTTC. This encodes CASSEAGGLSYNEQFF.

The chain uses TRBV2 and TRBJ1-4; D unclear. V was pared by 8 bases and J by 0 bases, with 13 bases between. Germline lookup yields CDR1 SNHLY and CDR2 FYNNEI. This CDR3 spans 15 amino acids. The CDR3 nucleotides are TGTGCCAGCGCCGGGGAACGTGCAACTAATGAAAAACTGTTTTTT. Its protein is CASAGERATNEKLFF.